The sample holds a few counts of the clone carrying this T cell receptor beta chain. The data were obtained in a study of T cells in Graves' hyperthyroidism and ophthalmopathy. V was pared by 8 bases and J by 10 bases, with 12 bases between. The CDR3 consists of 12 residues. CDR1 is SNHLY, CDR2 FYNNEI, per germline. TCR beta CDR3 regions were amplified from RNA. Carried out on the TCR CDR3, a first-round RT-PCR used the HTBI primer set. MiXCR, applied by TCRdb to the multiplex PCR reads, yields one record per CDR3 protein. Seen here are 470,000 or so distinct CDR3 sequences, around 20% observed once, and the top ten hold more than 20%.

The sequencing sample was made of blood. The V call is TRBV2, the J call TRBJ1-6, with D maybe TRBD1 (5 bases). The TCR was taken from a man between 18 and 35 years old with Graves' hyperthyroidism. The CDR3 bases are TGTGCCAGCCGATGGGGGATGTCACCCCTCCACTTT. This gives the protein CASRWGMSPLHF.